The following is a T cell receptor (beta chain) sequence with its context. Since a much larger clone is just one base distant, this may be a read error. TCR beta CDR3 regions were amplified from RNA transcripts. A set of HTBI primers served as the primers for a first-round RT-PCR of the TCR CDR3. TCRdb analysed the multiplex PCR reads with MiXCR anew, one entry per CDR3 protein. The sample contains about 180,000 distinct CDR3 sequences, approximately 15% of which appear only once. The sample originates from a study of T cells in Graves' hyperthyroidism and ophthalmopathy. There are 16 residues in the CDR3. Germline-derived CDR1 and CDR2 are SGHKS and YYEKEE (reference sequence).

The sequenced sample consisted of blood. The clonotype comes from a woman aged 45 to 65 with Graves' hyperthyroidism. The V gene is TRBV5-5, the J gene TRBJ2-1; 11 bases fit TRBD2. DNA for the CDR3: TGTGCCAGCAGCTTGGAGGATAGCGGGGGGGCAAATGAGCAGCTCTTC. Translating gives CASSLEDSGGANEQLF. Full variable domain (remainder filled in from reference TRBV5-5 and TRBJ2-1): DAGVTQSPTHLIKTRGQQVTLRCSPISGHKSVSWYQQVLGQGPQFIFQYYEKEERGRGNFPDRFSARQFPNYSSELNVNALLLGDSALYLCASSLEDSGGANEQLFGPGTRLTVL.